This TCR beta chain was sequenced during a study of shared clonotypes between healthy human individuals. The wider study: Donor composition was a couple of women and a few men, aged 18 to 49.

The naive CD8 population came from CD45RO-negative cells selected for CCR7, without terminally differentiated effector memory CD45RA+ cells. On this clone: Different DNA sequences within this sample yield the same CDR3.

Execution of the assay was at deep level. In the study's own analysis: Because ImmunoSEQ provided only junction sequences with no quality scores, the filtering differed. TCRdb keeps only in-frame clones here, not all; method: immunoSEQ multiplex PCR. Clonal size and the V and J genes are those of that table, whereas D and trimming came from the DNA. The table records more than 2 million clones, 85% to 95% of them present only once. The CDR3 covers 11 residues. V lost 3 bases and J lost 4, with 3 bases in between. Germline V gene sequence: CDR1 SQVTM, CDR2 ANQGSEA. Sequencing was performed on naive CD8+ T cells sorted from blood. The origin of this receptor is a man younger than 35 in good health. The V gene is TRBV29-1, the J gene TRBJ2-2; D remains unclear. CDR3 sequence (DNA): TGCAGCGTTGAGGGCACCGGGGAGCTGTTTTTT. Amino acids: CSVEGTGELFF.